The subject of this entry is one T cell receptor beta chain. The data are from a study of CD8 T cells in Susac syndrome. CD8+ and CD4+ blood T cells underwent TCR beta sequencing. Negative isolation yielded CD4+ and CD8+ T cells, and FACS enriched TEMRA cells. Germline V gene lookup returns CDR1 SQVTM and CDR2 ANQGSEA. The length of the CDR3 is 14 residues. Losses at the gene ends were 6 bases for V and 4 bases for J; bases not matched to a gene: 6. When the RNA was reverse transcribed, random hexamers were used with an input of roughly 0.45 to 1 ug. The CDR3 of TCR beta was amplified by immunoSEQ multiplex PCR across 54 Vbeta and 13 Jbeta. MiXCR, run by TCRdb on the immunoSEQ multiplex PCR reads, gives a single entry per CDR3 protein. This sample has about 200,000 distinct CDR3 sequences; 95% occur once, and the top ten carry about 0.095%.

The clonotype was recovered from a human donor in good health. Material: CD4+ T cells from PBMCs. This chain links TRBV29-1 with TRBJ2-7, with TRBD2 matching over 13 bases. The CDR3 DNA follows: TGCAGCGTGCGGACTAGCGGGAGTGGGTACGAGCAGTACGTC. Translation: CSVRTSGSGYEQYV.